A single sample gave rise to the 23 T cell receptor beta chains below, sequenced in a study of cytomegalovirus exposure and HLA in healthy donors. The PCR was carried out with 60 Vbeta primers and 13 Jbeta primers. Sequenced by immunoSEQ multiplex PCR; TCRdb stores in-frame clones only, minus some. The sample has 160,000 or so clones; approximately 81% are singletons. Sequenced input: PBMCs. The source is a man younger than 40 in good health and CMV-seronegative.

The gene calls are TRBV7-2 and TRBJ2-7, with 8 bases that match TRBD2. Trimming took 4 bases from V and 5 from J; bases not matched to a gene: 10. The CDR3 consists of 15 residues. Germline-derived CDR1 and CDR2 are SGHTA and FQGNSA. The CDR3 DNA reads as TGTGCCAGCAGCTCCTTAGCGGGACGGGCCCACGAGCAGTACTTC. Its protein product is CASSSLAGRAHEQYF.

The V call is TRBV5-1, the J call TRBJ2-4; D possibly corresponds to TRBD2 (7 bases). The CDR3 extends over 13 amino acids. Germline lookup yields CDR1 SGHRS and CDR2 YFSETQ. Trimming cost V 7 bases and J 8 bases, with 16 bases left between them. Here the CDR3 reads CASAMAGADIQYF. As DNA, the CDR3 is TGCGCCAGCGCAATGGCGGGGGCGGACATTCAGTACTTC.

The CDR3 reads CASSQAMGGANTEAFF. The CDR3, as DNA: TGTGCCAGCAGCCAAGCCATGGGGGGTGCTAACACTGAAGCTTTCTTT. This rearrangement joins TRBV4-2 to TRBJ1-1; TRBD1 might be the D (5 bases). CDR1 and CDR2 (germline): LGHNA, YNFKEQ. Trimming shortened V by 1 base and J by 2 bases, and 14 bases separated the two germline ends. This CDR3 region has 16 residues.

The chain is built from TRBV9 and TRBJ2-1, with a weak D call TRBD2 (7 bases). Trimming pared 9 bases from V and 8 bases from J, leaving 15 bases between. The CDR3 has 12 residues. Germline CDR1 is SGDLS and CDR2 is YYNGEE. CDR3 DNA: TGTGCCACCGGGGGGCGACCAGATGAGCAGTTCTTC. Translation gives CATGGRPDEQFF.

This clone was seen once. This chain joins TRBV6-1 and TRBJ2-3, with D maybe TRBD2 (7 bases). The CDR3 extends over 15 amino acids. Trimming pared 6 bases from V and 7 bases from J, leaving 20 bases between. Germline-derived CDR1 and CDR2 are MNHNS and SASEGT. CDR3 nucleotides: TGTGCCAGCAGCGCCGGAAGGGGGGGGATACATACGCAGTATTTT. Its translation: CASSAGRGGIHTQYF.

The genes are TRBV4-2 and TRBJ2-1; D is unclear. V was pared by 0 bases and J by 0 bases, with 9 bases between. CDR3 length: 16 amino acids. Germline loops: CDR1 LGHNA, CDR2 YNFKEQ. As DNA, the CDR3 is TGTGCCAGCAGCCAAGAGGGCATACGCTCCTACAATGAGCAGTTCTTC. Translating it yields CASSQEGIRSYNEQFF.

CDR3 in DNA: TGTGCCAGCAGTTTGAGGACTAGCGGGCGAGGCACCGGGGAGCTGTTTTTT. The encoded protein is CASSLRTSGRGTGELFF. This sequence joins TRBV27 and TRBJ2-2; 11 bases fit TRBD2. Germline CDR1 MNHEY, CDR2 SMNVEV (reference sequence). V was pared by 3 bases and J by 4 bases, with 7 bases of the junction left unmatched. The CDR3 is 17 amino acids.

The chain joins TRBV5-1 to TRBJ1-2; D is uncertain. CDR1 is SGHRS and CDR2 is YFSETQ in the germline V gene. The germline V and J ends were trimmed by 2 bases and 1 base, with 12 bases remaining between them. The CDR3 sequence is 15 residues long. This CDR3 is CASSFSWGGNYGYTF. The DNA of the CDR3 is TGCGCCAGCAGCTTTTCCTGGGGAGGTAACTATGGCTACACCTTC.

The V and J genes are TRBV25-1 and TRBJ1-4, with D maybe TRBD1 (5 bases). Trimming removed 0 bases from V and 2 bases from J, with 10 bases in between. This CDR3 contains 16 residues. Per the germline V gene, CDR1 is MGHDK and CDR2 is SYGVNS. The CDR3 DNA reads TGTGCCAGCAGTGAATATGGAGGGGCGACTAATGAAAAACTGTTTTTT. This codes for CASSEYGGATNEKLFF.

The chain employs TRBV27 and TRBJ2-3; 8 bases align to TRBD1. Germline assignment: CDR1 MNHEY and CDR2 SMNVEV (reference sequence). Trimming removed 6 bases from V and 4 bases from J; junction bases left unmatched: 3. The CDR3 is made up of 13 amino acids. The CDR3 region has the DNA TGTGCCAGCAGGGACAGGGCTCCAGATACGCAGTATTTT. Translation gives CASRDRAPDTQYF.

The chain links TRBV7-8 to TRBJ2-7; 8 nucleotides align to TRBD2. Trimming removed 1 base from V and 5 bases from J; junction bases left unmatched: 10. Germline loops: CDR1 SGHVS, CDR2 FQNEAQ. CDR3 length: 16 residues. DNA for the CDR3: TGTGCCAGCAGCTTAGGGACTAGCCTTAGTCGTAACGAGCAGTACTTC. Translated: CASSLGTSLSRNEQYF.

This sequence joins TRBV6-1 and TRBJ1-5; D unclear. V was clipped by 6 bases and J by 8 bases, with 20 bases between them. Germline V lookup: CDR1 MNHNS, CDR2 SASEGT. The CDR3 sequence is 15 residues long. In DNA form, the CDR3 reads TGTGCCAGCAGCGATCCGGCGGGCATCAAGGAGCCCCAGCATTTT. Translated, it gives CASSDPAGIKEPQHF.

The V gene is TRBV13, the J gene TRBJ2-6; D possibly corresponds to TRBD1 (6 bases). Germline CDR1 is PRHDT and CDR2 is FYEKMQ (reference sequence). The CDR3 has 14 residues. V lost 7 bases and J 2 bases, leaving 9 bases between the germline ends. The CDR3 nucleotides read TGTGCCAGCACCGAGGGGGCTGGGGCCAACGTCCTGACTTTC. Translation gives CASTEGAGANVLTF.

This clone was observed a single time. This chain connects TRBV5-1 to TRBJ2-5, with D perhaps matching TRBD1 (5 bases). Matching the DNA end better, TRBJ2-7 makes the J call doubtful. This CDR3 has 15 amino acids. Germline CDR1 is SGHRS and CDR2 is YFSETQ. Here the CDR3 reads CASSFRQGLFYEQYF. Here the CDR3 DNA reads TGCGCCAGCAGCTTTAGGCAGGGTTTGTTCTACGAGCAGTACTTC.

V usage is TRBV7-2 and J usage is TRBJ2-7, with 8 positions matching TRBD1. This CDR3 contains 13 residues. The trim removed 5 bases at V and 2 bases at J, leaving 2 bases unmatched. Germline CDR1 and CDR2: SGHTA and FQGNSA. In DNA, the CDR3 is TGTGCCAGCAGCCGGACAGGGACCTACGAGCAGTACTTC. Protein sequence: CASSRTGTYEQYF.

This clone was seen a handful of times. The gene calls are TRBV5-1 and TRBJ2-3; no definite D call. The V gene lost 0 bases and the J gene lost 4 bases, with 15 bases spanning the gap. In germline, CDR1 is SGHRS, CDR2 YFSETQ. The CDR3 covers 16 residues. CDR3 nucleotide sequence: TGCGCCAGCAGCTTGGGTACTACTCAACTGCCAGATACGCAGTATTTT. It encodes CASSLGTTQLPDTQYF. Filled out from reference TRBV5-1 and TRBJ2-3, the complete variable domain reads KAGVTQTPRYLIKTRGQQVTLSCSPISGHRSVSWYQQTPGQGLQFLFEYFSETQRNKGNFPGRFSGRQFSNSRSEMNVSTLELGDSALYLCASSLGTTQLPDTQYFGPGTRLTVL.

The CDR3 sequence is CASSDNPDRVGETQYF. In nucleotides, the CDR3 is TGTGCCAGTAGTGACAACCCGGACAGGGTAGGAGAGACCCAGTACTTC. This chain connects TRBV19 to TRBJ2-5, with 8 bases identical to TRBD1. In germline, CDR1 is LNHDA, CDR2 SQIVND (reference sequence). With V trimmed by 5 bases and J by 4 bases, 12 bases remained unmatched. The CDR3 extends over 16 amino acids.

The chain has TRBV11-2 and TRBJ2-7, with D uncertain. Germline loops: CDR1 SGHAT, CDR2 FQNNGV. V lost 0 bases to trimming and J lost 2 bases, with 11 bases between them. CDR3 length: 15 residues. The CDR3 nucleotides read TGTGCCAGCAGCTTAGATTGGTCAACTCCCTACGAGCAGTACTTC. Amino acid sequence: CASSLDWSTPYEQYF.

V gene TRBV4-3 combines with J gene TRBJ2-7; a possible D gene is TRBD1 (6 bases). The CDR3 extends over 15 amino acids. In germline, CDR1 is LGHNA, CDR2 YSLEER. Trimming took off 0 bases at V and 4 bases at J, with 13 bases between the two ends. In nucleotides, the CDR3 is TGCGCCAGCAGCCAAGATAACGCAGGACAGTACGAGCAGTACTTC. Its protein is CASSQDNAGQYEQYF.

The chain's CDR3 is CASSSQVRGMNTEAFF. The CDR3 coding sequence is TGCGCCAGCAGCTCTCAAGTCCGAGGGATGAACACTGAAGCTTTCTTT. The chain is built from TRBV5-1 and TRBJ1-1; the D is unclear. Germline-derived CDR1 and CDR2 are SGHRS and YFSETQ. The CDR3 totals 16 residues. V lost 3 bases and J lost 0, with 15 bases in between. Combining the CDR3 with reference TRBV5-1 and TRBJ1-1 gives the whole variable domain KAGVTQTPRYLIKTRGQQVTLSCSPISGHRSVSWYQQTPGQGLQFLFEYFSETQRNKGNFPGRFSGRQFSNSRSEMNVSTLELGDSALYLCASSSQVRGMNTEAFFGQGTRLTVV.

The chain employs TRBV27 and TRBJ2-1; 14 bases fit TRBD2. CDR1 and CDR2 from the germline V gene are MNHEY and SMNVEV (reference sequence). J gave up 9 bases and V 1 base, and 11 bases lay outside the gene matches. This CDR3 is 18 amino acids long. The CDR3 nucleotides read TGTGCCAGCAGTTTATTGGGACTAGCGGGAGATTTGGGTGGTGAGCAGTTCTTC. Its protein product is CASSLLGLAGDLGGEQFF.

This rearrangement joins TRBV4-3 to TRBJ2-7; the D is unclear. The germline V and J ends were trimmed by 2 bases and 0 bases, with 11 bases remaining between them. The CDR3 spans 15 residues. The V gene's germline CDR1 is LGHNA and CDR2 YSLEER. The CDR3 DNA follows: TGCGCCAGCAGCCAACTACGATATAGCTCCTACGAGCAGTACTTC. Its protein product is CASSQLRYSSYEQYF.

This clone was seen once. The chain combines TRBV11-1 with TRBJ1-2; the match to TRBD1 covers 7 bases. Germline lookup yields CDR1 SGHAT and CDR2 FQDESV (reference sequence). CDR3 length equals 15 residues. V shed 5 bases and J 2 bases; nucleotides not matched to a gene: 8. In DNA, the CDR3 is TGTGCCAGCAGCCCCCGACAGGGCGGCAACTATGGCTACACCTTC. This encodes CASSPRQGGNYGYTF.